The 7 T cell receptor beta chains given below trace back to one sample, sequenced in a study of cytomegalovirus exposure and HLA in healthy donors. 60 Vbeta and 13 Jbeta primers were used in PCR. Produced via immunoSEQ multiplex PCR; TCRdb's table is partial and in-frame only. The sample includes roughly 190,000 clones, roughly four fifths of them seen just once. Sample: PBMCs. These receptors all stem from a man younger than 30 in good health and CMV-seronegative.

This rearrangement joins TRBV19 to TRBJ1-6, with 9 bases aligning to TRBD1. The CDR3 runs 15 residues. The germline V gene encodes CDR1 LNHDA and CDR2 SQIVND (reference sequence). V shed 5 bases and J 7 bases; nucleotides not matched to a gene: 6. CDR3 in amino acids: CASSSGQGVNSPLHF. The CDR3 DNA sequence: TGTGCCAGTAGTTCGGGACAGGGAGTCAATTCACCCCTCCACTTT.

This clone was recorded once. The J gene is TRBJ1-4, the V gene TRBV7-8, with TRBD1 as a possible D gene (6 bases). The CDR3 sequence is 17 residues long. CDR1 and CDR2 from the germline V gene are SGHVS and FQNEAQ. V was trimmed by 5 bases and J by 0 bases, leaving 16 bases between them. CDR3 sequence (DNA): TGTGCCAGCAGCCCTCGTCGGGACATTCCAACTAATGAAAAACTGTTTTTT. The encoded protein is CASSPRRDIPTNEKLFF.

This chain uses TRBV2 with TRBJ2-5; TRBD2 matches at 7 bases. Germline trimming cut 3 bases from V and 2 bases from J; bases unmatched to any gene: 12. CDR1 SNHLY and CDR2 FYNNEI come from the germline V gene. The CDR3 runs to 17 residues. CDR3 loop: CASSDFQTSRYQETQYF. As DNA, the CDR3 is TGTGCCAGCAGTGACTTCCAGACTAGCCGTTATCAAGAGACCCAGTACTTC.

In regard to this clone: Other DNA sequences in the same sample also yield this CDR3. The V gene is TRBV5-4, the J gene TRBJ2-1, with 8 nucleotides matching TRBD2. J lost 2 bases, V lost 1 base, and 2 bases had no gene match. Germline V gene lookup returns CDR1 SGHNT and CDR2 YYREEE (reference sequence). The CDR3 is made up of 15 amino acids. CDR3 protein: CASSLKRETYNEQFF. The CDR3 DNA reads TGTGCCAGCAGCTTGAAGCGGGAGACCTACAATGAGCAGTTCTTC.

This chain connects TRBV29-1 to TRBJ2-7; D is possibly TRBD2 (5 bases). Germline V gene lookup returns CDR1 SQVTM and CDR2 ANQGSEA. There are 19 residues in the CDR3. Trimming removed 4 bases at V and 6 bases at J, with 34 bases between. The CDR3 DNA is TGCAGCGTTGGTTCCGAGGACTTGCGGTTCGGGTCGTGGTTCGGCGAGCAGTACTTC. Translated: CSVGSEDLRFGSWFGEQYF.

The chain couples TRBV30 to TRBJ2-3; 10 bases are shared with TRBD2. The CDR3 has 16 amino acids. J gave up 0 bases and V 4 bases, and 7 bases lay outside the gene matches. Germline V gene data show CDR1 as GTSNPN and CDR2 as SVGIG (reference sequence). In nucleotides, the CDR3 is TGTGCCTGGAAACTAGCGGGATATTCGAGCACAGATACGCAGTATTTT. Translated, it gives CAWKLAGYSSTDTQYF.

The V call is TRBV9, the J call TRBJ2-1; 9 bases align to TRBD1. The trim removed 2 bases at V and 7 bases at J, leaving 10 bases unmatched. CDR1 and CDR2 from the germline V gene are SGDLS and YYNGEE. There are 16 residues in the CDR3. CDR3: CASSVSGTGRMNEQFF. For the CDR3, the DNA is TGTGCCAGCAGCGTCAGCGGGACAGGGAGGATGAATGAGCAGTTCTTC.